This T cell receptor (beta chain) comes out of a study of chemoradiotherapy in HPV16-positive cancers. Study-level points and caveats: Candidate HPV-specific clones and E7-related TCR motifs grew in tumor during treatment.

In germline, CDR1 is MGHRA, CDR2 YSYEKL. The CDR3 is 13 residues long. V was shortened by 1 base and J by 6 bases, with 7 bases between the two germline ends. Over chemoradiotherapy, repertoires were sampled more than once. Notes on this clone: What it recognizes is unknown.

Clones were read by immunoSEQ multiplex PCR, and TCRdb kept only the in-frame ones, dropping some. The sample holds roughly 12,000 clones, approximately 85% seen once. This sequence originates from a human donor with HPV-associated anogenital cancer. The gene calls are TRBV4-1 and TRBJ2-1; weak D call: TRBD1 (6 bases). Sampling was conducted from a patient who underwent chemoradiotherapy. The CDR3 reads CASSQVGGNEQFF. The CDR3 region has the DNA TGCGCCAGCAGCCAAGTAGGGGGCAATGAGCAGTTCTTC.